Included here is one T cell receptor (beta chain) sequence, with context. During active infection, Seattle patients enrolled and were then monitored through disease. Authors' processing steps: Counts of nucleated cells, estimated from reference gene primer amplification, were obtained. Here immunoSEQ multiplex PCR was the method, and the copy in TCRdb shows in-frame clones only, minus some. From that table come the V and J calls and clone size; the DNA was used to work out D and trimming. The sample consists of 200,000 to 300,000 clones, 92% of them appearing once. This specimen belongs to a study of blood T cell repertoires in COVID-19. Across the whole study: Some COVID-19 samples were acute and others convalescent; all came from the United States, Italy and Spain. PBMCs, B-cell-depleted T cells, or T cells were the source of the cDNA or gDNA that made up the material.

V lost 4 bases to trimming and J lost 5 bases; unmatched junction nucleotides: 5. Germline CDR1 is SNHLY and CDR2 is FYNNEI. The CDR3 totals 14 residues. This receptor was obtained from a man aged 25 to 45 with COVID-19, enrolled during active disease. The gene calls are TRBV2 and TRBJ2-7, with TRBD1 matching over 10 bases. The sequencing input was peripheral blood. The CDR3 region is CASSAGQGTNEQYF. The CDR3 bases are TGTGCCAGCAGTGCGGGACAGGGGACCAACGAGCAGTACTTC.